This T cell receptor beta chain comes out of a study of CXCR3-negative and CXCR3-positive naive CD8 T cells (dated by TCRdb to the late 2010s). Looking at the study overall: In total, 130 million to 150 million TRB reads were obtained, which works out to roughly 1.5 +/- 0.3 million reads per library. Diversity and physicochemical repertoire analyses covered 10 to 11 donors pooled from two independent experiments. For the TRBV-TRBJ cluster analysis, the naive subsets came from roughly 5 donors, while the memory cells came from 3 donors. Broader findings and caveats from the paper: Because surface CD5, which is linked to self-reactivity in mice, was comparable between the naive subsets, TCR interaction strength was also inferred from the physicochemical properties of TRB CDR3s. Repertoire diversity was comparably high in both naive subsets but much lower in memory CD8+ T cells. Compared with CXCR3-negative naive cells, CXCR3-positive naive cells had TRB CDR3s with higher hydrophobicity (lower Kidera factor 4), lower energy, and higher strength and volume indices. Naive CXCR3-negative and CXCR3-positive cells from the same donor showed similar TRBV-TRBJ usage, whereas memory cells showed distinct patterns. Because CXCR3 expression was partially decreased after cryopreservation, freshly isolated PBMCs were used for most assays.

Remarks on this clonotype: Its antigen has not been determined.

For every CD8+ T cell subset, under 350,000 cells were flow-sorted straight into RLT lysis buffer, and each subset was sorted in triplicate. To keep memory contaminants out, a stringent definition of naive CD8+ T cells was applied: CD45RO-CCR7+CD27+CD95-. Peripheral blood mononuclear cells were isolated from buffy coats using standard density gradient centrifugation. Naive CXCR3-negative and CXCR3-positive CD8+ T cells were flow-sorted using a FACSAria III. An RNeasy Mini Kit was used to extract total RNA from the sorted cells. TCRdb names NextSeq 550 as the instrument used. The Human TCR Profiling Kit (MiLaboratory) was used to make UMI-labeled 5' RACE TRB cDNA libraries. cDNA synthesis used the entire amount of extracted RNA, and PCR amplification then used the entire amount of cDNA produced. Libraries were prepared in parallel using an identical number of PCR cycles. The original pipeline was this. MIGEC and MiXCR extracted about 50,000 +/- 10,000 unique UMI-labeled TRB cDNA molecules per library, requiring at least two reads per UMI. On average, each library contained approximately 40,000 +/- 10,000 functional in-frame TRB CDR3 nucleotide clonotypes without stop codons. After downsampling to 5000 UMI-labeled TRB molecules per sample, diversity metrics such as normalized Shannon-Wiener and Chao1 were calculated in VDJtools. VDJtools computed clonotype-size-weighted physicochemical properties of the central five CDR3 residues: interaction energy, strength, volume and Kidera factor 4. TCRdb reprocessed the reads, reporting each CDR3 protein sequence once and no DNA. In this record, the V and J calls reflect TCRdb's handling and not the investigators' own analysis. This sample's table has entries for about 60,000 distinct CDR3 sequences. The ten most abundant clones make up approximately 0.5% of the sample.

From the cysteine through the phenylalanine, the CDR3 covers 16 amino acids. No DNA appears here. The germline V gene specifies LGHNA as CDR1 and YSLEER as CDR2. The sequenced sample consisted of naive CXCR3+ CD8+ T cells from blood. What the cell subset or site label conveys for this sample: CD45RO-CCR7+CD27+CD95- naive CD8+ T cells expressing CXCR3 (TNR3+). This sequence uses TRBV4-3 and TRBJ2-1; with no DNA, the TCRdb D assignment of TRBD2 cannot be verified. The source is a human donor in good health. Some clones in this sample may be carry-over from other donors' samples. CDR3 protein: CASSQETSGGRNEQFF.